A single sample is the source of the 27 T cell receptor beta chains below, sequenced in a study of T cells expressing NK-cell markers (TCRdb year 2020). Receptor libraries were prepared by 5' RACE. This sample was sequenced with an Illumina HiSeq 2000. The reads, reprocessed by TCRdb, yield one row per CDR3 protein sequence and no DNA. This sample's table has entries for around 550,000 distinct CDR3 sequences. The ten largest clones represent roughly 3.4% of the sample. The sequenced sample was blood T cells: a sorted CD56 or NKG2C T cell subset, CD4+ or CD8+ T cells, or bulk PBMC T cells (not recorded which). The receptors were sampled from a man between 18 and 29 years old in good health. Donor details come from another sample of the same person, matched by shared clones.

This rearrangement joins TRBV7-8 to TRBJ1-5. CDR1 and CDR2 (germline): SGHVS, FQNEAQ. The length of the CDR3 is 15 residues. CDR3 sequence: CASSPSRNSNQPQHF. Looking up the rest from reference TRBV7-8 and TRBJ1-5 gives the full variable domain: GAGVSQSPRYKVAKRGQDVALRCDPISGHVSLFWYQQALGQGPEFLTYFQNEAQLDKSGLPSDRFFAERPEGSVSTLKIQRTQQEDSAVYLCASSPSRNSNQPQHFGDGTRLSIL.

The chain carries TRBV5-1 and TRBJ1-2; the D call of TRBD1 rests on TCRdb alone, since no DNA is present to check it. Per the germline V gene, CDR1 is SGHRS and CDR2 is YFSETQ. This CDR3 has 15 amino acids. The CDR3 region is CASSYLTGGDYGYTF.

The chain recombines TRBV29-1 with TRBJ2-7. Germline V gene sequence: CDR1 SQVTM, CDR2 ANQGSEA. This CDR3 is 13 amino acids long. The CDR3 loop is CSVVSLTGREQYF.

The chain carries TRBV12-3 or TRBV12-4 and TRBJ1-4. This CDR3 spans 14 amino acids. Here the CDR3 reads CASSHGGNTEKLFF.

J is TRBJ2-7 and V is TRBV7-8; TCRdb designates TRBD2, a call that cannot be tested without DNA. This CDR3 has 18 amino acids. CDR1 and CDR2 (germline): SGHVS, FQNEAQ. CDR3 sequence reads: CASSSLKSLAGGNYEQYF.

The chain's CDR3 is CAIGTSTDTQYF. The chain carries TRBV12-3 or TRBV12-4 and TRBJ2-3; absent DNA, TCRdb's TRBD1 call cannot be checked. The length of the CDR3 is 12 residues.

The chain employs TRBV6-5 and TRBJ1-1; TCRdb lists TRBD1, though no DNA is available to test this call. This CDR3 is built from 15 residues. Germline V gene lookup returns CDR1 MNHEY and CDR2 SVGAGI. The CDR3 here is CASSYPTDRDTEAFF.

The V gene is TRBV7-8, the J gene TRBJ2-1; the TCRdb call, TRBD1, lacks DNA for checking. The CDR3 sequence is 18 residues long. Germline CDR1 and CDR2: SGHVS and FQNEAQ. The CDR3 loop reads CASSSPQGGRPAYNEQFF. Based on the CDR3 plus reference TRBV7-8 and TRBJ2-1, the full variable domain is GAGVSQSPRYKVAKRGQDVALRCDPISGHVSLFWYQQALGQGPEFLTYFQNEAQLDKSGLPSDRFFAERPEGSVSTLKIQRTQQEDSAVYLCASSSPQGGRPAYNEQFFGPGTRLTVL.

The J gene is TRBJ2-3, the V gene TRBV10-3; the D call of TRBD2 rests on TCRdb alone, since no DNA is present to check it. The germline V gene has CDR1 ENHRY and CDR2 SYGVKD. This CDR3 contains 14 residues. The CDR3 reads CATHSGTSTDTQYF.

This rearrangement joins TRBV24-1 to TRBJ2-1. The CDR3 covers 15 residues. The germline CDR1 and CDR2 sequences are KGHDR and SFDVKD. The CDR3 sequence: CATSSVRGSYNEQFF.

This sequence joins TRBV20-1 and TRBJ2-5; the D call from TCRdb, TRBD1, cannot be confirmed without DNA. The CDR3 has 14 residues. In germline, CDR1 is DFQATT, CDR2 SNEGSKA (reference sequence). The CDR3 loop reads CSAGWDRDGETQYF.

The chain has TRBV24-1 and TRBJ1-2. Germline V gene lookup returns CDR1 KGHDR and CDR2 SFDVKD. The CDR3 consists of 13 residues. The CDR3 here is CATSGGSNYGYTF.

CDR3: CASSYWTRDEQYF. This chain uses TRBV5-5 with TRBJ2-7; the D call of TRBD2 rests on TCRdb alone, since no DNA is present to check it. This CDR3 contains 13 residues. Per germline, CDR1 SGHKS and CDR2 YYEKEE (reference sequence).

The V and J genes are TRBV7-6 and TRBJ2-3; TCRdb names TRBD2, which stays unverified in the absence of DNA. Germline assignment: CDR1 SGHVS and CDR2 FNYEAQ. This CDR3 comprises 16 residues. The CDR3 protein is CASSPLGGSSTDTQYF.

The gene calls are TRBV28 and TRBJ1-1; TCRdb reports TRBD1, a call that lacks DNA to check it against. Germline V lookup: CDR1 MDHEN, CDR2 SYDVKM. This CDR3 has 16 amino acids. The CDR3 spells CASSAPSGTKHTEAFF.

The rearrangement uses TRBV4-2 and TRBJ1-3. The germline V gene has CDR1 LGHNA and CDR2 YNFKEQ. This CDR3 region has 14 residues. The CDR3 protein is CASSPVSPGNTIYF.

Here the CDR3 reads CASSQTRFGSSPEETQYF. V is TRBV6-5 and J is TRBJ2-5; with no DNA, the TCRdb D assignment of TRBD2 cannot be verified. The CDR3 length is 18 residues. Germline V gene lookup returns CDR1 MNHEY and CDR2 SVGAGI.

The chain employs TRBV5-1 and TRBJ2-3. CDR1 is SGHRS, CDR2 YFSETQ, per germline. CDR3 length: 13 residues. The CDR3 protein is CASSLSITDTQYF.

The chain has TRBV5-1 and TRBJ1-4; no DNA is available, so the TRBD1 call from TCRdb remains unchecked. Germline V gene data show CDR1 as SGHRS and CDR2 as YFSETQ. This CDR3 is 14 amino acids long. The CDR3 sequence: CASSPGTPDEKLFF.

The chain couples TRBV4-3 to TRBJ2-5. Germline V gene lookup returns CDR1 LGHNA and CDR2 YSLEER. The CDR3 is 15 residues long. CDR3 loop: CASSQANKAGETQYF.

The rearrangement joins TRBV7-6 to TRBJ2-7; no DNA is available, so the TRBD2 call from TCRdb remains unchecked. This CDR3 region has 15 residues. Germline V gene data show CDR1 as SGHVS and CDR2 as FNYEAQ. CDR3 residues: CASSFGTSGDYEQYF.

The chain links TRBV6-5 to TRBJ1-5. This CDR3 is built from 15 residues. From germline, CDR1 is MNHEY and CDR2 SVGAGI. The CDR3 sequence: CASSPMEHSNQPQHF.

The CDR3 region is CASSQDFPGGQETQYF. This chain uses TRBV3-1 with TRBJ2-5; TCRdb gives TRBD1 as the D gene, but with no DNA this cannot be confirmed. This CDR3 has 16 amino acids. Germline CDR1 and CDR2: LGHDT and YNNKEL (reference sequence).

V is TRBV20-1 and J is TRBJ2-7; TCRdb lists TRBD1, though no DNA is available to test this call. Germline CDR1 is DFQATT and CDR2 is SNEGSKA (reference sequence). The CDR3 length is 14 residues. The CDR3 region is CSASRVLGSYEQYF.

J is TRBJ1-3 and V is TRBV30. CDR3 size: 14 residues. CDR1 and CDR2 (germline): GTSNPN, SVGIG (reference sequence). CDR3 in amino acids: CAWKRRSSGNTIYF.

The chain links TRBV28 to TRBJ1-3; TCRdb's D call of TRBD1 is untestable without DNA. The CDR3 totals 16 residues. CDR1 is MDHEN and CDR2 is SYDVKM in the germline V gene. The CDR3 sequence: CASSPGGRISGNTIYF.

The chain combines TRBV7-2 with TRBJ2-7; TCRdb returns TRBD2, unconfirmable since there is no DNA. The germline gives CDR1 SGHTA, CDR2 FQGNSA. There are 16 residues in the CDR3. CDR3 protein: CASSLGSGPHTYEQYF.